This T cell receptor (beta chain) came from a study of beta chain features in type 1 diabetes. About the study: Patients were similar to healthy donors in age and gender (as well as in cell yields). The study's findings and limits: Type 1 diabetes patients showed a moderate but significant shortening of TCRB CDR3s in all four CD4+ subsets.

On this clone itself: What it binds is unknown.

Per the germline V gene, CDR1 is MNHNY and CDR2 is SVGAGI (reference sequence). The V segment lost 2 bases and the J segment 4 bases; nucleotides outside the gene matches: 2. The CDR3 runs to 14 residues. Sequenced material consisted of expressed TCRB transcripts (all of the isolated RNA was reverse transcribed). The assay was immunoSEQ multiplex PCR, and TCRdb's table has in-frame clones only and misses some. The table has around 40,000 clones, 64% seen once. The TCR sequence derives from a woman in her 30s in good health. Sequencing input: Tregs from blood. V gene TRBV6-6 combines with J gene TRBJ2-1; 7 bases map to TRBD1. This CDR3 reads CASSYGQVYNEQFF. The CDR3 nucleotides are TGTGCCAGCAGTTACGGACAGGTGTACAATGAGCAGTTCTTC.